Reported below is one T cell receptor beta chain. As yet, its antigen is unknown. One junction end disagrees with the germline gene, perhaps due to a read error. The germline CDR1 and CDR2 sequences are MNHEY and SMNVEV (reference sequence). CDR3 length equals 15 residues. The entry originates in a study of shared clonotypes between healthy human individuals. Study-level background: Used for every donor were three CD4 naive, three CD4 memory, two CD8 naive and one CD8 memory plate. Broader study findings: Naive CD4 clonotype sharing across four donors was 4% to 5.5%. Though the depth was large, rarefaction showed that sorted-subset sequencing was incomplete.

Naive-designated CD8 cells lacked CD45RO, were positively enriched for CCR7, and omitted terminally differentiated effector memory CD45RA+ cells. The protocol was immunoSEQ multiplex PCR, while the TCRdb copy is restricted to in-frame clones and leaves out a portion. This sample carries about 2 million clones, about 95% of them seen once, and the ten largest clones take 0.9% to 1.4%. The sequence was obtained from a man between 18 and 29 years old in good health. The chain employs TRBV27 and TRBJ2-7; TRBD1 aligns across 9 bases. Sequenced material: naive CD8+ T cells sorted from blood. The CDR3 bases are TGTGCCAGCAGTTTCGGACAGGGGACCTCCGACGAGCAGTACTTC. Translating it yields CASSFGQGTSDEQYF.